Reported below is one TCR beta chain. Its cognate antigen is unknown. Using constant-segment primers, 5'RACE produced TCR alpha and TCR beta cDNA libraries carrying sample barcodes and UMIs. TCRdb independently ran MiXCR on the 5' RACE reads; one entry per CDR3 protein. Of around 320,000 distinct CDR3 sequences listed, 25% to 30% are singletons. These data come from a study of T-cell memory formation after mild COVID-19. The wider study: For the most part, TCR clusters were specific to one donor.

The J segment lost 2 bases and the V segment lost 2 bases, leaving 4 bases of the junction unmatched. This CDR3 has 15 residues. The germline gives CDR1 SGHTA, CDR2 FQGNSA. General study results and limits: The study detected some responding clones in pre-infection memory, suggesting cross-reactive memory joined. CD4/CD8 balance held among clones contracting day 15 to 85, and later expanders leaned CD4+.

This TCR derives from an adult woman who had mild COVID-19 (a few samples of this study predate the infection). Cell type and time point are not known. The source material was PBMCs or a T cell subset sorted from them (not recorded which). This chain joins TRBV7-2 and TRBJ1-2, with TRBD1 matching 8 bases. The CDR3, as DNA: TGTGCCAGCAGCTTAAAGGCAGGGGGCAACTATGGCTACACCTTC. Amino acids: CASSLKAGGNYGYTF.